The clone carrying this T cell receptor beta chain was seen a few times. These data come from a study of blood T cells in healthy people across ages. Next came a second PCR, run for roughly 7 to 12 cycles, which used a sample-barcoded 5' primer along with a J-beta primer mix. Each cDNA molecule, via a template-switch adaptor with 12 random nucleotides, was tagged. TCRdb re-called the 5' RACE reads with MiXCR, one entry per CDR3 protein. The data hold fewer than 2 million distinct CDR3 sequences, with about 39% observed a single time. V dropped 7 bases and J dropped 2 bases, with 14 bases sitting between them. This CDR3 is 14 amino acids long. Germline CDR1 reads LGHDT; CDR2 reads YNNKEL (reference sequence).

The specimen was blood. The rearrangement links TRBV3-1 to TRBJ1-1, with D maybe TRBD1 (5 bases). The clonotype originates from a human donor in good health. The CDR3 loop reads CASTLRQSNTEAFF. CDR3 in DNA: TGTGCCAGCACCCTAAGACAGTCCAACACTGAAGCTTTCTTT. Looking up the rest from reference TRBV3-1 and TRBJ1-1 gives the full variable domain: DTAVSQTPKYLVTQMGNDKSIKCEQNLGHDTMYWYKQDSKKFLKIMFSYNNKELIINETVPNRFSPKSPDKAHLNLHINSLELGDSAVYFCASTLRQSNTEAFFGQGTRLTVV.